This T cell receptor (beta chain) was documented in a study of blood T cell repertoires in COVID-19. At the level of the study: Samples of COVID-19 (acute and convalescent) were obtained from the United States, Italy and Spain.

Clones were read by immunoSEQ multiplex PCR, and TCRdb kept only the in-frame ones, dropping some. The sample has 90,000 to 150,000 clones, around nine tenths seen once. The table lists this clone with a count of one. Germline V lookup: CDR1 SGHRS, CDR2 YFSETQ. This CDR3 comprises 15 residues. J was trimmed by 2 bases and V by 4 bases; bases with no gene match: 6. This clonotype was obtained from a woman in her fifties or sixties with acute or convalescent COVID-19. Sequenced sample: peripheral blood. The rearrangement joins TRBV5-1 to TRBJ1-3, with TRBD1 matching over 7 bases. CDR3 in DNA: TGCGCCAGCAGCCCGGGACAGTCCACTGGAAACACCATATATTTT. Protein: CASSPGQSTGNTIYF.